A selection of T cell receptor beta chains follows, all from one sample in a study of beta chain features in type 1 diabetes. Clones were read by immunoSEQ multiplex PCR, and TCRdb kept only the in-frame ones, dropping some. The data hold roughly 400,000 clones, with around 15% observed a single time. The sequenced material came from naive CD4+ T cells from blood. All receptors derive from a woman between 18 and 29 years old in good health. Each CDR3 is given with its conserved first and last residue. The D gene is left open where the match is weak. Expanded clones get a size class; other rows say once, few or many, or leave the size out.

d_gene	v_gene	j_gene	abundance	CDR3aa	CDR3nt
TRBD1	TRBV9	TRBJ1-3	.	CASSPLTGRGGNTIYF	TGTGCCAGCAGCCCTTTGACAGGGAGAGGTGGAAACACCATATATTTT
.	TRBV7-9	TRBJ2-7	few	CASSSQVSSYEQYF	TGTGCCAGCAGCTCACAGGTCAGCTCCTACGAGCAGTACTTC
TRBD2	TRBV29-1	TRBJ2-6	few	CSVEVLSGRRTGANVLTF	TGCAGCGTTGAAGTCCTTAGCGGGAGACGTACTGGGGCCAACGTCCTGACTTTC
.	TRBV29-1	TRBJ1-1	few	CSCAVSMNTEAFF	TGCAGTTGCGCGGTGTCGATGAACACTGAAGCTTTCTTT
TRBD1	TRBV29-1	TRBJ2-5	.	CSVQDRDETQYF	TGCAGCGTCCAGGACAGGGACGAGACCCAGTACTTC
.	TRBV6-5	TRBJ1-1	.	CASSSWEDTEAFF	TGTGCCAGCAGTTCCTGGGAGGACACTGAAGCTTTCTTT
TRBD1	TRBV27	TRBJ2-1	.	CASRDDDRVGNEQFF	TGTGCCAGCAGGGATGACGACAGGGTGGGAAATGAGCAGTTCTTC
.	TRBV10-2	TRBJ2-5	.	CASRGNSGRETQYF	TGCGCCAGCAGAGGCAATAGCGGTAGAGAGACCCAGTACTTC
TRBD1	TRBV7-3	TRBJ2-5	.	CASSWGQVEETQYF	TGTGCCAGCAGCTGGGGACAGGTTGAAGAGACCCAGTACTTC
.	TRBV30	TRBJ1-2	.	CACRVGGYTF	TGTGCCTGCAGGGTTGGTGGCTACACCTTC
TRBD1	TRBV9	TRBJ1-5	.	CASSSGGTSRQPQHF	TGTGCCAGCAGCTCAGGGGGGACGTCAAGGCAGCCCCAGCATTTT
.	TRBV29-1	TRBJ1-2	.	CSVSGTIYGYTF	TGCAGCGTTAGTGGGACTATCTATGGCTACACCTTC
TRBD2	TRBV13	TRBJ2-1	.	CASSPVAGATSSYNEQFF	TGTGCCAGCAGCCCGGTAGCGGGAGCCACCAGCTCCTACAATGAGCAGTTCTTC
TRBD2	TRBV9	TRBJ2-5	.	CASSVNIAGGGETQYF	TGTGCCAGCAGCGTCAATATAGCGGGAGGGGGGGAGACCCAGTACTTC
.	TRBV5-4	TRBJ2-5	.	CASSLARETQYF	TGTGCCAGCAGCTTGGCCCGGGAGACCCAGTACTTC
.	TRBV27	TRBJ2-7	few	CASRRVSSYEQYF	TGTGCCAGCAGGCGGGTAAGCTCCTACGAGCAGTACTTC